This TCR beta chain was sequenced for a study of T cell repertoires in cytomegalovirus infection. About the research overall: Use of recently identified HLA-C-restricted and well-studied HLA-B-restricted CMV epitopes was part of the study.

Whole-study findings and limits: CMV-specific HLA-C-restricted TCR beta clonotypes dominated the ex vivo response. Carriers of CMV plus the relevant HLA were identified by cumulative public TCR beta family frequency.

This clonotype was seen only once. The target antigen is unknown. Via MiXCR, TCRdb re-called the reads, giving one row per CDR3 protein. The table lists about 500,000 distinct CDR3 sequences, around 30% of them singletons. Germline-derived CDR1 and CDR2 are SGHTA and FQGNSA. There are 13 residues in the CDR3. Trimming removed 5 bases at V and 4 bases at J, with 11 bases between. The sequence was obtained from a human donor in good health (CMV status not recorded). Some clones in this sample may be carry-over from other donors' samples. This rearrangement joins TRBV7-2 to TRBJ1-2; D is unresolved. Sequenced material: cultured PBMCs, taken from culture after CMV antigen stimulation. Here the CDR3 reads CASSVNLGYGYTF. In nucleotides, the CDR3 is TGTGCCAGCAGCGTAAACCTGGGCTATGGCTACACCTTC.